These T cell receptor beta chains were read from a single sample in a study of blood T cell repertoires in COVID-19. Sequencing used immunoSEQ multiplex PCR; TCRdb keeps in-frame clones, though not all of them. The data show over 250,000 clones, around nine tenths seen once. Sample: peripheral blood. The receptors originated from a man aged 45-60 years with acute or convalescent COVID-19. The CDR3 runs from the conserved cysteine through the conserved F or W. The order of the fields is clone size, D gene, J gene, V gene, CDR3 DNA, CDR3 protein. D genes are given only for firm matches. A clone size is listed for some rows: how often the clone was seen (once, few, many), or a class if it is expanded.

once,TRBD1,TRBJ2-5,TRBV4-1,TGCGCCAGTAGGGACAGGGAAGAGACCCAGTACTTC,CASRDREETQYF
-,-,TRBJ1-5,TRBV18,TGTGCCAGCTCATGGGGGGAGGCCCAGCCCCAGCATTTT,CASSWGEAQPQHF
-,-,TRBJ2-5,TRBV3-1/TRBV3-2,TGTGCCAGCAGCCCGCCCGGGTTAGAGACCCAGTACTTC,CASSPPGLETQYF
-,-,TRBJ1-1,TRBV2,TGTGCCAGCAGCGTGAAGACAGGAGATGAAGCTTTCTTT,CASSVKTGDEAFF
once,-,TRBJ2-2,TRBV18,TGTGCCAGCTCACCCCGGACATTTGACACCGGGGAGCTGTTTTTT,CASSPRTFDTGELFF
-,-,TRBJ1-2,TRBV7-2,TGTGCCAGCAGCCCCCGGACACACTATGGCTACACCTTC,CASSPRTHYGYTF
-,-,TRBJ1-1,TRBV7-3,TGTGCCAGCAGCTTAGGGGGGTTGGACACTGAAGCTTTCTTT,CASSLGGLDTEAFF
-,TRBD2,TRBJ2-7,TRBV6-1,TGTGCCAGCAGTGAGGGGAGCGGGAGGACCTACGAGCAGTACTTC,CASSEGSGRTYEQYF
-,TRBD1,TRBJ1-1,TRBV10-3,TGTGCCATCAAAGGACAGGGGGGAGAAACTGAAGCTTTCTTT,CAIKGQGGETEAFF
-,-,TRBJ1-1,TRBV18,TGTGCCAGCTCACGACTGGAGAACACTGAAGCTTTCTTT,CASSRLENTEAFF
-,-,TRBJ1-5,TRBV30,TGTGCCTGGGCCGGGATTTTCGATCAGCCCCAGCATTTT,CAWAGIFDQPQHF
-,-,TRBJ1-4,TRBV2,TGTGCCAGCAGACAATACCCTAATGAAAAACTGTTTTTT,CASRQYPNEKLFF